This TCR beta chain was obtained from a study of PD-1 blockade in classical Hodgkin lymphoma. Study-wide results and caveats: Complete responders entered with baseline diversity on par with newly diagnosed patients, the results showed.

The repertoire was sequenced with immunoSEQ multiplex PCR; TCRdb's copy has only in-frame clones and lacks some. The repertoire holds tens of thousands of clones, with about 85% as singletons. Autologous stem cell transplantation was followed by relapse in every patient, and brentuximab vedotin exposure varied. Magnetic negative selection was used to purify CD4+ T cells from thawed PBMCs. This clone was found once. Its antigen is still unknown. Germline V lookup: CDR1 SQVTM, CDR2 ANQGSEA. The V end was cut by 6 bases, the J end by 6 bases, with 20 bases between. This CDR3 is built from 15 residues. Here the sequenced sample was CD4+ T cells from blood, taken at baseline. The origin of this receptor is a human donor with classical Hodgkin lymphoma. The chain carries TRBV29-1 and TRBJ2-2; maybe TRBD2 (6 bases). The DNA for the CDR3 is TGCAGCGTCTTACCCACGGGACTTCAGGCCGGGGAGCTGTTTTTT. Encoded protein: CSVLPTGLQAGELFF.